The clone carrying this TCR beta chain was seen repeatedly, ten times or more. Preparation of the TCRbeta library was carried out with unique molecular identifiers. Each CDR3 protein gets one entry after TCRdb re-called the PCR reads with MiXCR. The sample gives 200,000 to 250,000 distinct CDR3 sequences, around 7% of which show up once; 5.5% is in the top ten. This record belongs to a study of T-cell reconstitution after alpha-beta-depleted transplantation in children. This CDR3 contains 15 residues. J was trimmed by 1 base and V by 3 bases; bases with no gene match: 4. From germline, CDR1 is MGHRA and CDR2 YSYEKL.

The sample in question was PBMCs, obtained before TCRalphabeta/CD19-depleted stem cell transplant. The origin of this receptor is a boy aged 2 to 10 with acute lymphoblastic leukemia, due to receive a stem cell transplant. This sequence joins TRBV4-1 and TRBJ1-1; 8 bases map to TRBD1. The CDR3 bases are TGCGCCAGCAGCCATCCCGGACAGGGGAACACTGAAGCTTTCTTT. This translates into CASSHPGQGNTEAFF.